The clone carrying this T cell receptor (beta chain) has a handful of counts. The TCR beta CDR3 regions underwent amplification using RNA transcripts as the source. Using the HTBI primer set, a first-round RT-PCR was run on the TCR CDR3. Each CDR3 protein gets one entry after TCRdb re-called the multiplex PCR reads with MiXCR. The sample carries around 540,000 distinct CDR3 sequences, roughly 16% recorded once. This record comes from a study of T cells in Graves' hyperthyroidism and ophthalmopathy. The germline V gene has CDR1 WNHNN and CDR2 SYGVQD (reference sequence). V gave up 2 bases and J gave up 6 bases; unmatched junction bases: 10. CDR3 size: 16 residues.

Sample: blood. The chain is built from TRBV10-1 and TRBJ2-3; TRBD2 aligns across 8 bases. This sequence was found in a woman in her twenties or thirties with Graves' ophthalmopathy. CDR3 residues: CASSEESGGPGDTQYF. As DNA, the CDR3 is TGCGCCAGCAGTGAGGAATCGGGAGGGCCGGGGGATACGCAGTATTTT.